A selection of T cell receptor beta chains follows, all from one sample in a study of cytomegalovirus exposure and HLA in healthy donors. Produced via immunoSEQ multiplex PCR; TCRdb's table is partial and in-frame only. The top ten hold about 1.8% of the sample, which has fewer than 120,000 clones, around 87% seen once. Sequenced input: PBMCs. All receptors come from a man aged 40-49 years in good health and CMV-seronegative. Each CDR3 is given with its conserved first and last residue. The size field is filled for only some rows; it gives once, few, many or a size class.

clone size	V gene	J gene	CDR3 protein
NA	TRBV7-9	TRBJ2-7	CASSLGGAFTYEQYF
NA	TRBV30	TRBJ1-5	CAWSPPGPTRNQPQHF
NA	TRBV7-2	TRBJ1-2	CASSPQRGQEYGYTF
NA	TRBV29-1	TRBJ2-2	CSVVERGFTGELFF
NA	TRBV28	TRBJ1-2	CASSSGTGYYGYTF
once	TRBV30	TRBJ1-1	CAWSKTGGRTEAFF
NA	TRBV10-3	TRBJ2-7	CAKTGGHEQYF
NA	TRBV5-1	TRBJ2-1	CASSDLELAGAYNEQFF
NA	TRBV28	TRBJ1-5	CASNEKSNQPQHF
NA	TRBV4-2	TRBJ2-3	CASSQVQGSTDTQYF
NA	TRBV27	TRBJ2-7	CASSPGQGPYEQYF
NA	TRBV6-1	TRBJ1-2	CASSEGTGTGYGYTF
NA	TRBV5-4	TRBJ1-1	CASSLDRAPNTEAFF
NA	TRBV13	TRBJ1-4	CASSLGQVEKLFF
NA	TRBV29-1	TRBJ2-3	CSVAPTSGGNADTQYF